This T cell receptor (beta chain) derives from a study of T cells expressing NK-cell markers. Overall study: CD3+CD56+NKG2C+, CD3+CD56+NKG2C- and CD3+CD56-NKG2C+ T cells, once sorted, supplied the TCR beta repertoires. Eight donors were sequenced, seven testing HCMV-seropositive and one testing seronegative.

Synthesis of TCR beta cDNA relied on 5'RACE template switching carrying UMIs. Each CDR3 protein gets one entry in TCRdb, which reprocessed the 5' RACE reads and gives no DNA. The sample has 150,000 or so distinct CDR3 sequences, and its top ten clones hold about 39%. Germline values: CDR1 MNHGY, CDR2 SVAAGI. The CDR3 loop spans 15 amino acids. The sequence derives from a woman aged 45 to 65 in good health. The sequenced material came from blood T cells: a sorted CD56 or NKG2C T cell subset, CD4+ or CD8+ T cells, or bulk PBMC T cells (not recorded which). This chain links TRBV6-9 with TRBJ2-2; the D call of TRBD2 rests on TCRdb alone, since no DNA is present to check it. CDR3 amino acids: CASSYVGGTTGELFF.